This is a list of T cell receptor beta chains from one sample in a study of blood T cell repertoires in COVID-19. Sequencing was performed with immunoSEQ multiplex PCR; in TCRdb, only in-frame clones are kept and a portion is missing. There are about 61,000 clones in the sample; around four fifths occur only once, and around 5.4% lies in the top ten. Sequenced sample: peripheral blood. These receptors were obtained from an older woman with acute or convalescent COVID-19. Each CDR3 is given with its conserved first and last residue. The D gene is left open where the match is weak. Clone sizes are given selectively: once, few, many, or a class where the clone is expanded.

TRBJ2-2 once TRBD2 TRBV3-1/TRBV3-2 TGTGCCAGCAGCCAAGCGACTAGCCTTACCGGGGAGCTGTTTTTT CASSQATSLTGELFF
TRBJ2-3 few - TRBV11-3 TGTGCCAGCAGCTTAGGTGGAGCGGACTGGCTCACAGATACGCAGTATTTT CASSLGGADWLTDTQYF
TRBJ2-2 - TRBD2 TRBV3-1/TRBV3-2 TGTGCCAGCAGCCAAGAGGCCCTAGCGGGGAGGAACACCGGGGAGCTGTTTTTT CASSQEALAGRNTGELFF
TRBJ1-3 - - TRBV2 TGTGCCAGCACCTTGGAGGCGGGGGGAAACACCATATATTTT CASTLEAGGNTIYF
TRBJ2-3 - - TRBV19 TGTGCCAGTAGTTTCTACCACGGGGGTGATACGCAGTATTTT CASSFYHGGDTQYF
TRBJ1-2 once TRBD1 TRBV18 TGTGCCAGCTCACGTGGACAGGGCCCTGGCTACACCTTC CASSRGQGPGYTF
TRBJ2-1 - - TRBV24-1 TGTGCCACCAGTGATTTGGTCGCGAATGAGCAGTTCTTC CATSDLVANEQFF
TRBJ2-1 - TRBD2 TRBV10-3 TGTGCCGCCTCTCGGAGCGGGGGGGGCAATGAGCAGTTCTTC CAASRSGGGNEQFF
TRBJ1-3 few TRBD1 TRBV15 TGTGCCACCAGCAGAGATACAGGGGTCCGACACACCATATATTTT CATSRDTGVRHTIYF
TRBJ1-1 - TRBD1 TRBV25-1 TGTGCCAGCAGTGCGGGCGCCGGGACAGGGGGCAGGTACACTGAAGCTTTCTTT CASSAGAGTGGRYTEAFF
TRBJ2-4 - TRBD2 TRBV6-2/TRBV6-3 TGTGCCAGCAGCCCTACTGGCGGGGGAGCCAAAAACATTCAGTACTTC CASSPTGGGAKNIQYF
TRBJ1-2 few TRBD1 TRBV28 TGTGCCAGCAGTTTTATCGGTGGTGAGACAGGGTATGGCTACACCTTC CASSFIGGETGYGYTF
TRBJ2-7 - TRBD2 TRBV4-2 TGTGCCAGCAGCCAAGAGGGCGCAGCGGGGTACGAGCAGTACTTC CASSQEGAAGYEQYF
TRBJ2-5 many TRBD2 TRBV2 TGTGCCAGCAGTGAAGCGTGGCTAGCGGGGGGGCAAGAGACCCAGTACTTC CASSEAWLAGGQETQYF
TRBJ2-5 - - TRBV28 TGTGCCAGCAGTTCGCCCCAACGGGGAGAGACCCAGTACTTC CASSSPQRGETQYF
TRBJ1-6 - TRBD1 TRBV7-2 TGTGCCAGCAGCTTAGTTGAGGGGGCGGGTTCACCCCTCCACTTT CASSLVEGAGSPLHF
TRBJ1-4 few TRBD1 TRBV18 TGTGCCAGCTCACCATACGGTGGACAGGGGTTGGAAAAACTGTTTTTT CASSPYGGQGLEKLFF
TRBJ2-7 - - TRBV3-1/TRBV3-2 TGTGCCAGCAGCCCGCAATTTAGGGGGGAGCAGTACTTC CASSPQFRGEQYF
TRBJ2-3 - TRBD2 TRBV11-2 TGTGCCAGCACGGGGGGGAGGGATACGCAGTATTTT CASTGGRDTQYF
TRBJ2-2 - TRBD1 TRBV7-9 TGTGCCAGCAGCTGGGGACAGGGCACCGGGGAGCTGTTTTTT CASSWGQGTGELFF
TRBJ2-2 - - TRBV27 TGTGCCAGCAGTTCCGCATACGGCGGGCGGGCAGGAAAGAAGAACACCGGGGAGCTGTTTTTT CASSSAYGGRAGKKNTGELFF
TRBJ2-5 once TRBD1 TRBV5-4 TGTGCCAGCAGCTTCGGACAGGGGACGAGGGAGACCCAGTACTTC CASSFGQGTRETQYF
TRBJ2-7 - - TRBV3-1/TRBV3-2 TGTGCCAGCAGCCCGATCGGAGGACTAAAAGGGGGCCACGAGCAGTACTTC CASSPIGGLKGGHEQYF
TRBJ1-4 - - TRBV6-1 TGTGCCAGCAGTGAGATCTGGTTCTTGCGGACTAATGAAAAACTGTTTTTT CASSEIWFLRTNEKLFF
TRBJ2-7 - TRBD2 TRBV5-1 TGCGCCAGCAGCTTGGAGGGGACTAGCGGCTACGAGCAGTACTTC CASSLEGTSGYEQYF
TRBJ2-7 - TRBD1 TRBV5-1 TGCGCCAGCAGCGAGGGACAGGGGCGCACCCGAACCTACGAGCAGTACTTC CASSEGQGRTRTYEQYF
TRBJ1-4 - - TRBV28 TGTGCCAGCAGTCCGGTGTATGCATCTAATGAAAAACTGTTTTTT CASSPVYASNEKLFF
TRBJ2-3 - - TRBV7-2 TGTGCCAGCAGCTCAACTCGCCTCCCCACAGATACGCAGTATTTT CASSSTRLPTDTQYF
TRBJ2-7 - - TRBV10-3 TGTGCCATCAGTGAGTCTGCGTACGAGCAGTACTTC CAISESAYEQYF
TRBJ2-3 once - TRBV21-1 TGTGCCAGCAGCAAAGCGCTTTACCTCGACAGGGGCACAGATACGCAGTATTTT CASSKALYLDRGTDTQYF
TRBJ1-3 - - TRBV4-1 TGCGCCAGCAGCCAATCGGTACGGTTAGGAAACACCATATATTTT CASSQSVRLGNTIYF
TRBJ2-3 - - TRBV4-1 TGCGCCAGCAGCCAAGATCCGTCAGGTCCGAGCACAGATACGCAGTATTTT CASSQDPSGPSTDTQYF
TRBJ2-3 - - TRBV2 TGTGCCCCGGTGGTGGCGTCCGGGGCAGATACGCAGTATTTT CAPVVASGADTQYF
TRBJ2-3 - TRBD1 TRBV7-9 TGTGCCAGCAGCTTAGGTGGTAAAGGGGGACAGGTCACAGATACGCAGTATTTT CASSLGGKGGQVTDTQYF
TRBJ2-1 - TRBD2 TRBV11-3 TGTGCCAGCAGCTTAGGCGTAGCGGGGGGTGCATACAATGAGCAGTTCTTC CASSLGVAGGAYNEQFF
TRBJ1-5 - - TRBV7-9 TGTGCCAGCAGCCCTCTAGACAGGTTCAATCAGCCCCAGCATTTT CASSPLDRFNQPQHF
TRBJ2-7 - TRBD1 TRBV19 TGTGCCAGTAGTGACCCTGAGGGGGCCGGCGAGCAGTACTTC CASSDPEGAGEQYF
TRBJ2-3 - TRBD2 TRBV24-1 TGTGCCACCAGTGATTTGCCTAGCGGGGCGGATACGCAGTATTTT CATSDLPSGADTQYF
TRBJ1-2 - - TRBV3-1/TRBV3-2 TGTGCCAGCAGCCCAGAGGGAGGGTTTCGCTCTATGCATGACTACACCTTC CASSPEGGFRSMHDYTF
TRBJ2-3 - - TRBV9 TGTGCCAGCAGCGTATCAAGCGGAGACTTAGGCACAGATACGCAGTATTTT CASSVSSGDLGTDTQYF
TRBJ2-1 - - TRBV7-2 TGTGCCAGCAGCGTACAGGGTGACGAGCAGTTCTTC CASSVQGDEQFF
TRBJ2-2 few - TRBV3-1/TRBV3-2 TGTGCCAGCAGCTCTCAAGGTTGGCTAGGGAACACCGGGGAGCTGTTTTTT CASSSQGWLGNTGELFF
TRBJ2-1 - - TRBV10-1 TGCGCCAGCAGTGACAGGTACAATGAGCAGTTCTTC CASSDRYNEQFF
TRBJ2-5 - - TRBV5-5 TGTGCCAGCCTCGCGGAGCAATCGGAGACCCAGTACTTC CASLAEQSETQYF
TRBJ2-3 - TRBD2 TRBV7-6 TGTGCCAGCAGCTCCACGGGAGGAAGGCAGTATTTT CASSSTGGRQYF
TRBJ2-6 - - TRBV19 TGTGCCAGTAGTATAGACGCTCTCAGTAGCGCTGGGGCCAACGTCCTGACTTTC CASSIDALSSAGANVLTF
TRBJ1-1 - TRBD1 TRBV7-9 TGTGCCAGCAGCCCCCACCCGGGACAGCAGAACACTGAAGCTTTCTTT CASSPHPGQQNTEAFF
TRBJ2-5 few TRBD2 TRBV7-2 TGTGCCAGCAGCCGGACTAGCGGGGGGGACCAAGAGACCCAGTACTTC CASSRTSGGDQETQYF
TRBJ2-1 - TRBD2 TRBV19 TGTGCCAGTAGTATAGGCCAGCGGGGGGACGATGGTGAGCAGTTCTTC CASSIGQRGDDGEQFF
TRBJ2-3 few TRBD2 TRBV7-9 TGTGCCAGCAGCGGGGGGGTATTTAGCAGCACAGATACGCAGTATTTT CASSGGVFSSTDTQYF
TRBJ2-1 many - TRBV27 TGTGCCAGCACCGCGGAGGGATACAATGAGCAGTTCTTC CASTAEGYNEQFF
TRBJ2-5 - TRBD2 TRBV4-2 TGTGCCAGCAGCCAAGGTAGCGGGGGCCACGGGGAGACCCAGTACTTC CASSQGSGGHGETQYF
TRBJ1-2 - - TRBV2 TGTGCCAGCAGTGGGGGGGGATCTAACTATGGCTACACCTTC CASSGGGSNYGYTF
TRBJ2-6 - - TRBV5-1 TGCGCCAGCAGCTTGGGGGGGACACAGGGTTCAGGGGCCAACGTCCTGACTTTC CASSLGGTQGSGANVLTF
TRBJ2-3 - - TRBV9 TGTGCCAGCAACGAGGATACCACAGATACGCAGTATTTT CASNEDTTDTQYF
TRBJ2-4 - TRBD2 TRBV19 TGTGCCAGTAGTGCCACGGGGGGGGCAGGCATTCAGTACTTC CASSATGGAGIQYF
TRBJ2-7 - - TRBV5-1 TGCGCCAGCAGCTTGCAGGGGGGTCCCTACGAGCAGTACTTC CASSLQGGPYEQYF
TRBJ2-5 - TRBD1 TRBV7-8 TGTGCCAGCAGCTCGACAGGGGTTATGGAGACCCAGTACTTC CASSSTGVMETQYF
TRBJ2-5 - TRBD1 TRBV6-5 TGTGCCAGCAGTTCACCGGGACAGGGGCAAGAGACCCAGTACTTC CASSSPGQGQETQYF
TRBJ2-2 few TRBD1 TRBV4-3 TGCGCCAGCAGCCAATTGCCGGGACAGGGATACACCGGGGAGCTGTTTTTT CASSQLPGQGYTGELFF